Detailed here is one T cell receptor (beta chain). This specimen belongs to a study of blood T cell repertoires in COVID-19. Trimming removed 5 bases from V and 5 bases from J; junction bases left unmatched: 3. The germline gives CDR1 SGHTA, CDR2 FQGNSA. This CDR3 spans 13 amino acids. Clones were read by immunoSEQ multiplex PCR, and TCRdb kept only the in-frame ones, dropping some. The table shows about 250,000 clones, with around nine tenths occurring only once. This chain joins TRBV7-2 and TRBJ2-1, with 7 positions matching TRBD1. This TCR was sampled from a young woman with acute COVID-19. The sequenced sample was PBMCs or T cells enriched from blood (not recorded which). The CDR3: CASSTDRNNEQFF. For the CDR3, the DNA is TGTGCCAGCAGCACGGACAGGAACAATGAGCAGTTCTTC.